These 28 T cell receptor beta chains came from one sample sequenced in a study of blood T cell repertoires in COVID-19. Measured with immunoSEQ multiplex PCR; TCRdb has only the in-frame clones, and not every one. The data show approximately 290,000 clones, around 89% seen once. Sequenced input: peripheral blood. The receptors derive from a man aged 25 to 45 with acute or convalescent COVID-19.

The genes are TRBV5-1 and TRBJ1-6, with D perhaps matching TRBD1 (6 bases). V was cut by 0 bases and J by 7 bases, with 14 bases left in between. Germline CDR1 reads SGHRS; CDR2 reads YFSETQ. The CDR3 runs 16 residues. DNA of the CDR3: TGCGCCAGCAGCTTGGCACAGGGAGGGAAAAATTCACCCCTCCACTTT. Translating gives CASSLAQGGKNSPLHF.

The chain has TRBV19 and TRBJ1-6, with no clear D. Trimming left V 7 bases short and J 9 bases short, with 16 bases between. CDR1 is LNHDA, CDR2 SQIVND, per germline (reference sequence). This CDR3 comprises 14 residues. This chain's CDR3 is CASTTTSRFSPLHF. The CDR3 coding sequence is TGTGCCAGTACTACGACATCCCGGTTTTCACCCCTCCACTTT.

The CDR3 nucleotides are TGTGCCAGCAGCCTCCAGGGTAACACTGAAGCTTTCTTT. This sequence encodes CASSLQGNTEAFF. V gene TRBV7-9 combines with J gene TRBJ1-1, with D possibly TRBD1 on 5 matching bases. This CDR3 region has 13 residues. Trimming pared 5 bases from V and 2 bases from J, leaving 9 bases between. Germline lookup yields CDR1 SEHNR and CDR2 FQNEAQ (reference sequence).

The chain couples TRBV13 to TRBJ1-4; no clear D. The CDR3 is 13 residues long. V lost 2 bases and J lost 5, with 6 bases in between. Germline CDR1 is PRHDT and CDR2 is FYEKMQ (reference sequence). CDR3 protein: CASSLRGNEKLFF. In DNA form, the CDR3 reads TGTGCCAGCAGCTTACGGGGAAATGAAAAACTGTTTTTT.

CDR3 sequence reads: CASSPNGGGGAFF. The CDR3 nucleotides are TGCGCCAGCAGCCCAAATGGCGGCGGAGGGGCTTTCTTT. The chain couples TRBV5-1 to TRBJ1-1; D is undetermined. CDR1 and CDR2 from the germline V gene are SGHRS and YFSETQ. V lost 4 bases and J 11 bases, leaving 18 bases between the germline ends. The CDR3 has 13 residues.

This chain joins TRBV5-1 and TRBJ2-5; TRBD1 aligns across 7 bases. This CDR3 is built from 17 residues. The V segment lost 2 bases and the J segment 2 bases; nucleotides outside the gene matches: 12. Germline-derived CDR1 and CDR2 are SGHRS and YFSETQ. CDR3 in DNA: TGCGCCAGCAGCTTTTCGCAGGGGGTGTCTTTTCAAGAGACCCAGTACTTC. Translation gives CASSFSQGVSFQETQYF.

This clone was picked up one time. This chain uses TRBV6-1 with TRBJ1-2; TRBD1 agrees at 7 bases. The CDR3 length is 14 residues. Germline CDR1 is MNHNS and CDR2 is SASEGT. V was pared by 7 bases and J by 6 bases, with 11 bases of the junction left unmatched. The DNA for the CDR3 is TGTGCCAGCACCGACAGGGAAGCGTGGGATGGCTACACCTTC. It encodes CASTDREAWDGYTF.

The chain uses TRBV30 and TRBJ2-7, with 14 nucleotides matching TRBD2. Trimming took 1 base from V and 8 from J; bases not matched to a gene: 7. Germline-derived CDR1 and CDR2 are GTSNPN and SVGIG (reference sequence). The CDR3 covers 15 residues. CDR3 region: CAWSAPGTSGSKQYF. The CDR3 coding sequence is TGTGCCTGGAGTGCCCCCGGGACTAGCGGGAGTAAGCAGTACTTC.

The CDR3 nucleotides are TGTGCCAGCAGGGACAAAGACTATGGCTACACCTTC. It translates to CASRDKDYGYTF. The chain combines TRBV6-6 with TRBJ1-2; TRBD1 is a possible D gene (5 bases). CDR3 length: 12 amino acids. The ends were cut back, 6 bases at V and 3 bases at J, with 8 bases in the middle. CDR1 and CDR2 from the germline V gene are MNHNY and SVGAGI (reference sequence).

With regard to this clone: A junction end diverges from the germline sequence, so it may reflect a read error. This chain connects TRBV5-6 to TRBJ2-7; possibly TRBD1 for D (6 bases). Germline CDR1 is SGHDT and CDR2 is YYEEEE. This CDR3 contains 12 residues. The DNA of the CDR3 is TGTGCCAGCAGCTCTCCCGGCGACAGGTATAACTTC. This sequence encodes CASSSPGDRYNF. Complete variable domain (other parts from reference TRBV5-6 and TRBJ2-7): DAGVTQSPTHLIKTRGQQVTLRCSPKSGHDTVSWYQQALGQGPQFIFQYYEEEERQRGNFPDRFSGHQFPNYSSELNVNALLLGDSALYLCASSSPGDRYNFGPGTRLTVT.

The rearrangement links TRBV21-1 to TRBJ2-3; the tabulated D call, TRBD2, remains unverified against the DNA. TRBV21-1 is a known pseudogene. The CDR3 sequence is 18 residues long. CDR3 region: CASSLLRPRGPPPDTQYF. The CDR3 coding sequence is TGTGCCAGCAGCCTTCTTCGTCCGCGGGGGCCGCCACCAGATACGCAGTATTTT.

This chain links TRBV5-6 with TRBJ1-4; 7 nucleotides align to TRBD1. CDR3 size: 15 residues. From germline, CDR1 is SGHDT and CDR2 YYEEEE. Trimming cost V 0 bases and J 7 bases; bases outside gene matches: 6. The CDR3 reads CASSLGPNRGEKLFF. CDR3 sequence (DNA): TGTGCCAGCAGCTTGGGTCCCAACAGGGGTGAAAAACTGTTTTTT.

The CDR3: CASSIGRGRRETQYF. The CDR3 coding sequence is TGTGCCAGTAGTATAGGTAGGGGGCGGCGGGAGACCCAGTACTTC. V and J are TRBV19 and TRBJ2-5; 7 bases line up with TRBD1. Germline CDR1 and CDR2: LNHDA and SQIVND (reference sequence). The CDR3 contains 15 residues. V dropped 1 base and J dropped 5; count of bases not matched to a gene: 7.

This clone was found a few times. This chain links TRBV24-1 with TRBJ2-7, with 7 nucleotides matching TRBD1. Trimming cost V 0 bases and J 7 bases; bases outside gene matches: 2. The germline V gene has CDR1 KGHDR and CDR2 SFDVKD. The CDR3 sequence is 13 residues long. The CDR3 loop is CATSDLRQGEQYF. CDR3 nucleotide sequence: TGTGCCACCAGTGATTTGAGACAGGGTGAGCAGTACTTC.

V gene TRBV20-1 combines with J gene TRBJ1-3; D call uncertain. Trimming took off 7 bases at V and 0 bases at J, with 4 bases between the two ends. Germline CDR1 DFQATT, CDR2 SNEGSKA (reference sequence). The length of the CDR3 is 11 residues. CDR3 region: CSGASGNTIYF. For the CDR3, the DNA is TGCAGTGGGGCCTCTGGAAACACCATATATTTT.

The table lists this clone with a count of one. This sequence joins TRBV28 and TRBJ2-7; TRBD1 is a possible D gene (6 bases). CDR1 and CDR2 from the germline V gene are MDHEN and SYDVKM. Trimming cost V 5 bases and J 4 bases, with 12 bases left between them. This CDR3 is built from 13 residues. Here the CDR3 DNA reads TGTGCCAGCAGTCCCGGACAGATTTACGAGCAGTACTTC. Protein: CASSPGQIYEQYF.

The chain recombines TRBV30 with TRBJ1-2; unclear D gene. The V end lost 3 bases, the J end lost 8 bases, and 7 bases lay between the germline ends. Germline-derived CDR1 and CDR2 are GTSNPN and SVGIG (reference sequence). This CDR3 contains 10 residues. The CDR3: CAWRRGGYTF. CDR3 nucleotide sequence: TGTGCCTGGAGGCGAGGCGGCTACACCTTC.

The chain joins TRBV9 to TRBJ2-2; 7 bases align to TRBD1. CDR3 size: 16 residues. Germline lookup yields CDR1 SGDLS and CDR2 YYNGEE. V trimming: 0 bases; J trimming: 2 bases; junction bases outside the gene matches: 4. The CDR3, as DNA: TGTGCCAGCAGCGTAGTGGGGACAGTTAACACCGGGGAGCTGTTTTTT. Translation: CASSVVGTVNTGELFF.

V gene TRBV3-1 (or the pseudogene TRBV3-2) combines with J gene TRBJ2-2, with 10 nucleotides matching TRBD2. J gave up 5 bases and V 6 bases, and 9 bases lay outside the gene matches. The CDR3 has 16 residues. The germline V gene encodes CDR1 LGHDT and CDR2 YNNKEL (reference sequence). The DNA of the CDR3 is TGTGCCAGCAGGCCTAGCGGGAGTTTCCGTACCGGGGAGCTGTTTTTT. It encodes CASRPSGSFRTGELFF.

This clone came up once. V is TRBV5-1 and J is TRBJ2-6; the match to TRBD1 covers 9 bases. J was trimmed by 2 bases and V by 4 bases; bases with no gene match: 4. Germline V lookup: CDR1 SGHRS, CDR2 YFSETQ. The CDR3 spans 16 residues. CDR3 in DNA: TGCGCCAGCAGCGCCCGGACAGGGGCTGGGGCCAACGTCCTGACTTTC. Translating gives CASSARTGAGANVLTF. Combining the CDR3 with reference TRBV5-1 and TRBJ2-6 gives the whole variable domain KAGVTQTPRYLIKTRGQQVTLSCSPISGHRSVSWYQQTPGQGLQFLFEYFSETQRNKGNFPGRFSGRQFSNSRSEMNVSTLELGDSALYLCASSARTGAGANVLTFGAGSRLTVL.

The V and J genes are TRBV14 and TRBJ1-1; D uncertain. Looked up from germline, CDR1 is SGHDN and CDR2 is FVKESK. The CDR3 consists of 13 residues. The V end lost 3 bases, the J end lost 2 bases, and 7 bases lay between the germline ends. The CDR3: CASSHGGNTEAFF. The CDR3 DNA reads TGTGCCAGCAGCCATGGCGGAAACACTGAAGCTTTCTTT.

V and J are TRBV3-1 (or the pseudogene TRBV3-2) and TRBJ2-7, with 7 bases lining up with TRBD1. CDR3 length equals 22 residues. Germline V lookup: CDR1 LGHDT, CDR2 YNNKEL (reference sequence). Trimming cost V 1 base and J 3 bases; bases outside gene matches: 27. The CDR3: CASSQGPGQKVFLTGINYEQYF. CDR3 sequence (DNA): TGTGCCAGCAGCCAAGGGCCGGGACAGAAGGTTTTTTTAACGGGGATCAACTACGAGCAGTACTTC.

This chain links TRBV28 with TRBJ1-4; the D gene is possibly TRBD1 (6 bases). V was cut by 6 bases and J by 3 bases, with 8 bases left in between. Germline values: CDR1 MDHEN, CDR2 SYDVKM. The CDR3 runs to 13 residues. CDR3 coding DNA: TGTGCCAGCAGATGGACAGCTAATGAAAAACTGTTTTTT. The encoded protein is CASRWTANEKLFF.

This chain uses TRBV12-3 or TRBV12-4 with TRBJ2-2; D gene uncertain. This CDR3 region has 13 residues. V lost 6 bases to trimming and J lost 1 base, with 6 bases between them. For the CDR3, the DNA is TGTGCCAGCAGGGCAGAGAACACCGGGGAGCTGTTTTTT. Encoded protein: CASRAENTGELFF.

V gene TRBV5-6 combines with J gene TRBJ1-1; maybe TRBD1 (5 bases). This CDR3 region has 11 residues. The germline V and J ends were trimmed by 4 bases and 8 bases, with 9 bases remaining between them. Per the germline V gene, CDR1 is SGHDT and CDR2 is YYEEEE. The chain's CDR3 is CASSTTAEAFF. DNA of the CDR3: TGTGCCAGCAGCACGACAGCAGAAGCTTTCTTT.

The DNA of the CDR3 is TGTGCCAGCAGTTTTGGGGGACAGTTCCAGTACTTC. Translation: CASSFGGQFQYF. The rearrangement links TRBV28 to TRBJ2-7; 7 nucleotides agree with TRBD1. The CDR3 contains 12 residues. Germline-derived CDR1 and CDR2 are MDHEN and SYDVKM. After removal of 3 bases from V and 10 bases from J, the junction contained 6 bases not matched to a gene.

The gene calls are TRBV29-1 and TRBJ1-1; the match to TRBD1 covers 8 bases. This CDR3 contains 12 residues. The V and J ends lost 6 bases and 5 bases, in that order; junction bases with no gene match: 5. Germline V gene lookup returns CDR1 SQVTM and CDR2 ANQGSEA. The CDR3 DNA follows: TGCAGCGTGGGAGACAGGGGAACTGAAGCTTTCTTT. This translates into CSVGDRGTEAFF. The whole variable domain, remainder taken from reference TRBV29-1 and TRBJ1-1, is SAVISQKPSRDICQRGTSLTIQCQVDSQVTMMFWYRQQPGQSLTLIATANQGSEATYESGFVIDKFPISRPNLTFSTLTVSNMSPEDSSIYLCSVGDRGTEAFFGQGTRLTVV.

This clone occurred once. The gene calls are TRBV9 and TRBJ1-3; TRBD1 agrees at 8 bases. This CDR3 has 18 amino acids. Germline lookup yields CDR1 SGDLS and CDR2 YYNGEE. J gave up 0 bases and V 3 bases, and 11 bases lay outside the gene matches. The CDR3 DNA sequence: TGTGCCAGCAGCGCCAGGGGGCAGGGGTTTTCCTCTGGAAACACCATATATTTT. It yields the protein CASSARGQGFSSGNTIYF.